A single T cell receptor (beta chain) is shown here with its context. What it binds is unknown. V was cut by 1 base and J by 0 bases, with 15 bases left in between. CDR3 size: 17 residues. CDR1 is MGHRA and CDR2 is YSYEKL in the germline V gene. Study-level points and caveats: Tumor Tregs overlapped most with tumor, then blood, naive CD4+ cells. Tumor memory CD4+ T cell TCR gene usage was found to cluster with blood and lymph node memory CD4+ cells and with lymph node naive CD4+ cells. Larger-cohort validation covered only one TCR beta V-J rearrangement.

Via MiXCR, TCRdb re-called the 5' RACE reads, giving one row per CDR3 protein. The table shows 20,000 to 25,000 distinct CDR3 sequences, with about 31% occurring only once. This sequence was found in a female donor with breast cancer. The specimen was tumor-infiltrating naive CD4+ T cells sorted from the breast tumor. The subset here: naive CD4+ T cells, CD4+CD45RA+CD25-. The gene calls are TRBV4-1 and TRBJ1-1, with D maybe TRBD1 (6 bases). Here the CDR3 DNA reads TGCGCCAGCAGCCAAGGTGTAAACAGGGTGGTGAACACTGAAGCTTTCTTT. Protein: CASSQGVNRVVNTEAFF.